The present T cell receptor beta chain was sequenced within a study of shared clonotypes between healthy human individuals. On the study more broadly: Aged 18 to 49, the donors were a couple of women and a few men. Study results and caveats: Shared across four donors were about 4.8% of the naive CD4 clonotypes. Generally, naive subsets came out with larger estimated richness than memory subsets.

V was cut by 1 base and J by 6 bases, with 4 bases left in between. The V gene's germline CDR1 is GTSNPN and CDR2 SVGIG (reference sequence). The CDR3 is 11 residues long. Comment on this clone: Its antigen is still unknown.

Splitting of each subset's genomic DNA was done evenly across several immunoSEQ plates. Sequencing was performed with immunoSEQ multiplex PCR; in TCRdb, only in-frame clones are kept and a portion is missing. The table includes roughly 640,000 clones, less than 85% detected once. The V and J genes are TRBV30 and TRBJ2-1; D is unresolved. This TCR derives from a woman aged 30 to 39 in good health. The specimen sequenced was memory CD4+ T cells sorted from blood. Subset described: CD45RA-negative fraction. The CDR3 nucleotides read TGTGCCTGGAGTGCCCTCAATGAGCAGTTCTTC. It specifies CAWSALNEQFF.